This T cell receptor beta chain stems from a study of blood T cells in healthy people across ages. Next came a second PCR, run for roughly 6 to 11 cycles, which used a sample-barcoded 5' primer along with a J-beta primer mix. Every cDNA molecule bore a tag from a template-switch adaptor containing 12 random nucleotides. From each sample, at least 3 million paired-end reads containing CDR3 were obtained. MiXCR, run by TCRdb on the 5' RACE reads, gives a single entry per CDR3 protein. The sample has about 670,000 distinct CDR3 sequences, more than 45% seen once. This CDR3 region has 14 residues. The V end lost 4 bases, the J end lost 7 bases, and 11 bases lay between the germline ends. CDR1 is ENHRY, CDR2 SYGVKD, per germline.

This chain connects TRBV10-3 to TRBJ1-6; D is undetermined. The source material was blood. This clonotype was sampled from a woman of 80 years or more in good health. Here the CDR3 reads CAISVGMENSPLHF. For the CDR3, the DNA is TGTGCCATCAGTGTAGGGATGGAAAATTCACCCCTCCACTTT.